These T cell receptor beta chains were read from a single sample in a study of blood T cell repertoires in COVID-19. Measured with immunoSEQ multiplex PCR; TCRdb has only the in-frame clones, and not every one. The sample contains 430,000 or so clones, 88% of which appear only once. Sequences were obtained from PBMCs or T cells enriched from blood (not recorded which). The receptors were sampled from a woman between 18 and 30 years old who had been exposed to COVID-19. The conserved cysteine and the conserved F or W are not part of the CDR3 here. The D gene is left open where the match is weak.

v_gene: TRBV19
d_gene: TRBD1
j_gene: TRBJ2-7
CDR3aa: ASSRGQGIYEQY

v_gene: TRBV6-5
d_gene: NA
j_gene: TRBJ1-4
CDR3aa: ASSYSQSNEKLF

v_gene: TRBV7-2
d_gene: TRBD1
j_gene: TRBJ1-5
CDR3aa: ASRQGQDNQPQH

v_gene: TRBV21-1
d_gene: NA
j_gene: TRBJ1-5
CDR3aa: ASTTRDRGEDSNQPQH

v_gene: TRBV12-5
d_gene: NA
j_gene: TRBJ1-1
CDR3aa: ASGLQGNTEAF

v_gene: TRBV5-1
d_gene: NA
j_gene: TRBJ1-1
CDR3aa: ASSLERRNTEAF

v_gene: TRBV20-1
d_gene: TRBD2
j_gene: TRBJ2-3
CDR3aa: SASRRLAGSTDTQY

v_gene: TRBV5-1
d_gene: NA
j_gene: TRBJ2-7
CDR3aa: ASSLGTASLDEQY

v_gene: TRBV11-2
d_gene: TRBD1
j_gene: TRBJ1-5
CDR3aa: ASSPGQGGDQPQH

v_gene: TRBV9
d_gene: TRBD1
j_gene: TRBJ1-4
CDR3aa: ASSAGTGGTNEKLF

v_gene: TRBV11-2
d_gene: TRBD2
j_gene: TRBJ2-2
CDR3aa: ASSLFGVAGGLTGELF

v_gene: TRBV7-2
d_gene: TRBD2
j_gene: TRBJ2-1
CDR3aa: ASSVGSGNSYNEQF

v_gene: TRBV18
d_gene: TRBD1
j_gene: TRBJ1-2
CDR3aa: ASSPTTGIYGYT

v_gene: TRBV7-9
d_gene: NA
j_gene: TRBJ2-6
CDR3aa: ASSPDFPANVLT

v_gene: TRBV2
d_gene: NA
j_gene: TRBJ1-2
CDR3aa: ASQNYGYT

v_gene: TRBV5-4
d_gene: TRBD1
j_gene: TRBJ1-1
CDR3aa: ASSFPDRGTEAF

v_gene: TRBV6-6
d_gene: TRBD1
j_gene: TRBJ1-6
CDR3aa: ASSYSMTGKDTLH

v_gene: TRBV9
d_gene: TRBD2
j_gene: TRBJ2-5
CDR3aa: ASSVNVAGGQETQY

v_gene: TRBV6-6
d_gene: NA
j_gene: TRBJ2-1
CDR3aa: ASSYRGGAYNEQF

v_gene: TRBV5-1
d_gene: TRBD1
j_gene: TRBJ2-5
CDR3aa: ASSFGQGMETQY

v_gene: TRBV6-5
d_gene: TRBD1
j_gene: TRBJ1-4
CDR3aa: ASTIVGTGPEKLF

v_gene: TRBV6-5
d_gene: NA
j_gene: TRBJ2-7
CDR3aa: ASSYSWQGYEQY

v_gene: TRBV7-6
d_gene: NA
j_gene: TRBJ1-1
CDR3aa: ASSLSWNTEAF

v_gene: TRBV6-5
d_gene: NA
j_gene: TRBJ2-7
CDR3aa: ATRGWSGLAYEQY

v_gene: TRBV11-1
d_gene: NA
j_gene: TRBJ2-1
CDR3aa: ASSLGQGGNEQF

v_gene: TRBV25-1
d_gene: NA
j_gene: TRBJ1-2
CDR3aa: ASSDEPHLNYGYT

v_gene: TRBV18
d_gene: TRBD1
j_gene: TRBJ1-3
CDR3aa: ASSPLGTGGAYGNTIY

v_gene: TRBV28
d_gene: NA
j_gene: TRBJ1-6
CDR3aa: ASSLYPGGIGSPLH

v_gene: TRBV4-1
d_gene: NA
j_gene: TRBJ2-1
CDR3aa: ASSRTGGASYNEQF

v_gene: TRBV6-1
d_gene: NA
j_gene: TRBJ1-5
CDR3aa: ASRRHDSNQPQH

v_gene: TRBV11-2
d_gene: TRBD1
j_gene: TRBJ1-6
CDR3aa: ASSLAPGQLNNSPLH